This T cell receptor (beta chain) was recovered during a study of CD8 T cells in Susac syndrome. TEMRA cells were FACS-enriched and CD8+ and CD4+ T cells negatively isolated. After extraction with the RNeasy kit, roughly 0.45 to 1 ug of the RNA was reverse transcribed using random hexamers. Amplification of TCR beta CDR3 was carried out by immunoSEQ multiplex PCR, which covered 54 Vbeta and 13 Jbeta segments. TCRdb processed the immunoSEQ multiplex PCR reads anew with MiXCR; each CDR3 protein has one entry. Among around 150,000 distinct CDR3 sequences listed, roughly 95% were seen once. V trimming: 5 bases; J trimming: 9 bases; junction bases outside the gene matches: 6. This CDR3 is built from 14 residues. Germline assignment: CDR1 SGHTA and CDR2 FQGTGA.

The clonotype originates from a human donor with multiple sclerosis. Sequencing used CD4+ T cells from PBMCs. This chain uses TRBV7-3 with TRBJ1-6, with TRBD1 identical over 8 bases. CDR3: CASSQDRGGSPLHF. The CDR3 DNA reads TGTGCCAGCAGCCAAGACAGGGGCGGTTCACCCCTCCACTTT.